This TCR beta chain was recovered during a study of blood T cell repertoires in COVID-19. V was trimmed by 6 bases and J by 7 bases, leaving 10 bases between them. CDR1 and CDR2 from the germline V gene are MNHEY and SVGAGI. There are 13 residues in the CDR3. Original data processing: Nucleated cell counts were estimated from reference gene primer amplification. Libraries were prepared by immunoSEQ multiplex PCR; TCRdb keeps only in-frame clonotypes and omits some of them. V and J calls and clone size follow that table, whereas D and trimming were derived from the DNA. The table includes a few hundred thousand clones, roughly 90% detected once.

This receptor was taken from a woman aged 55-70 years with COVID-19, enrolled during active disease. The sequenced sample was peripheral blood. J is TRBJ1-6 and V is TRBV6-5; D is unresolved. This CDR3 reads CASSRSTNSPLHF. CDR3 in DNA: TGTGCCAGCAGCCGTTCAACAAATTCACCCCTCCACTTT.